Shown below are 15 T cell receptor beta chains from a single sample sequenced in a study of blood T cell repertoires in COVID-19. Measured with immunoSEQ multiplex PCR; TCRdb has only the in-frame clones, and not every one. The sample carries roughly 440,000 clones, about 87% recorded once. The sequencing sample was made of peripheral blood. Receptors were obtained from a woman aged 50 to 65 with COVID-19, enrolled during active disease.

V gene TRBV19 combines with J gene TRBJ2-3; TRBD1 matches at 7 bases. Trimming at V came to 5 bases and at J to 0 bases, leaving 11 bases not matched to a gene. The CDR3 loop spans 17 amino acids. The germline CDR1 and CDR2 sequences are LNHDA and SQIVND (reference sequence). CDR3 sequence reads: CASSFISGTASTDTQYF. The CDR3 DNA follows: TGTGCCAGTAGTTTTATCTCCGGGACAGCTAGCACAGATACGCAGTATTTT.

V usage is TRBV30 and J usage is TRBJ1-3; TRBD1 matches at 7 bases. V dropped 3 bases and J dropped 2; count of bases not matched to a gene: 4. CDR3 length: 14 amino acids. CDR1 and CDR2 from the germline V gene are GTSNPN and SVGIG (reference sequence). In DNA, the CDR3 is TGTGCCTGGAGACAGGGGACAACTGGAAACACCATATATTTT. This encodes CAWRQGTTGNTIYF. Full variable domain (outside the CDR3, taken from reference TRBV30 and TRBJ1-3): SQTIHQWPATLVQPVGSPLSLECTVEGTSNPNLYWYRQAAGRGLQLLFYSVGIGQISSEVPQNLSASRPQDRQFILSSKKLLLSDSGFYLCAWRQGTTGNTIYFGEGSWLTVV.

The chain is built from TRBV24-1 and TRBJ1-2; 7 bases are a match to TRBD1. With 3 bases clipped from V and 10 bases from J, the junction kept 7 bases outside the gene matches. The CDR3 totals 13 residues. Germline V CDR1 and CDR2: KGHDR, SFDVKD. The CDR3 nucleotides are TGTGCCACCAGTGATCGGAGGGGGCGCGACTACACCTTC. Translation: CATSDRRGRDYTF.

In DNA, the CDR3 is TGCAGCGGTGGACACGGAAACACTGAAGCTTTCTTT. This translates into CSGGHGNTEAFF. The chain joins TRBV29-1 to TRBJ1-1, with D possibly being TRBD1 (5 bases). V was trimmed by 7 bases and J by 2 bases, leaving 11 bases between them. This CDR3 comprises 12 residues. Germline V gene data show CDR1 as SQVTM and CDR2 as ANQGSEA. Full variable domain (outside the CDR3, taken from reference TRBV29-1 and TRBJ1-1): SAVISQKPSRDICQRGTSLTIQCQVDSQVTMMFWYRQQPGQSLTLIATANQGSEATYESGFVIDKFPISRPNLTFSTLTVSNMSPEDSSIYLCSGGHGNTEAFFGQGTRLTVV.

This rearrangement joins TRBV7-6 to TRBJ2-7, with 8 bases identical to TRBD2. The CDR3 contains 17 residues. With V trimmed by 1 base and J by 3 bases, 11 bases remained unmatched. CDR1 and CDR2 from the germline V gene are SGHVS and FNYEAQ. CDR3 region: CASSLDSTLAVIYEQYF. CDR3 DNA sequence: TGTGCCAGCAGCTTAGATTCTACACTAGCGGTTATCTACGAGCAGTACTTC.

This clone was detected once. The rearrangement links TRBV7-7 to TRBJ2-1, with 8 bases lining up with TRBD2. CDR1 is SSHAT, CDR2 FNYEAQ, per germline (reference sequence). CDR3 size: 12 residues. The V segment lost 5 bases and the J segment 10 bases; nucleotides outside the gene matches: 4. CDR3 loop: CASSPTGGEQFF. CDR3 sequence (DNA): TGTGCCAGCAGCCCTACGGGGGGGGAGCAGTTCTTC.

V gene TRBV6-5 combines with J gene TRBJ2-7; the D gene is possibly TRBD1 (5 bases). Germline loops: CDR1 MNHEY, CDR2 SVGAGI. The CDR3 has 13 amino acids. The ends were cut back, 2 bases at V and 3 bases at J, with 8 bases in the middle. The DNA for the CDR3 is TGTGCCAGCAGTTACGGCAGGGTCTACGAGCAGTACTTC. This gives the protein CASSYGRVYEQYF.

The chain couples TRBV2 to TRBJ1-6; D is uncertain. Germline CDR1 and CDR2: SNHLY and FYNNEI. This CDR3 region has 16 residues. V lost 6 bases to trimming and J lost 6 bases, with 18 bases between them. CDR3 sequence (DNA): TGTGCCAGCAGCCTCGGAGGATTAGGAACTAATTCACCCCTCCACTTT. Protein: CASSLGGLGTNSPLHF.

This clone showed up just a few times. The V call is TRBV19, the J call TRBJ1-1; D perhaps matches TRBD1 (5 bases). CDR1 and CDR2 (germline): LNHDA, SQIVND (reference sequence). The CDR3 spans 14 residues. The V and J ends lost 6 bases and 2 bases respectively, with 13 bases between them. The CDR3, as DNA: TGTGCCAGTAGCTTACTGGGGGGAAACACTGAAGCTTTCTTT. This encodes CASSLLGGNTEAFF.

This chain links TRBV4-1 with TRBJ1-6, with D possibly matching TRBD1 (5 bases). Trimming cost V 1 base and J 7 bases, with 17 bases left between them. CDR3 length equals 17 residues. CDR1 is MGHRA and CDR2 is YSYEKL in the germline V gene. The CDR3 DNA reads as TGCGCCAGCAGCCAAGGTGGGGCAGGGCCGAGGAATTCACCCCTCCACTTT. Translated, it gives CASSQGGAGPRNSPLHF.

The genes are TRBV30 and TRBJ1-1; weak D call: TRBD1 (6 bases). The CDR3 is made up of 11 amino acids. V dropped 3 bases and J dropped 11 bases, with 13 bases sitting between them. CDR1 GTSNPN and CDR2 SVGIG come from the germline V gene (reference sequence). Written as DNA, the CDR3 is TGTGCCTGGAGCAATACAGGGTCCGCTTTCTTT. Its translation: CAWSNTGSAFF.

The V call is TRBV24-1, the J call TRBJ2-7; TRBD1 might be the D (6 bases). The CDR3 is made up of 14 amino acids. V was pared by 4 bases and J by 2 bases, with 11 bases between. In germline, CDR1 is KGHDR, CDR2 SFDVKD. CDR3 in DNA: TGTGCCACCAGTGACCCGGGACACCCCTACGAGCAGTACTTC. Its protein product is CATSDPGHPYEQYF.

In its sample, this clone was seen once. The chain joins TRBV28 to TRBJ2-7; D possibly corresponds to TRBD2 (6 bases). Germline V gene lookup returns CDR1 MDHEN and CDR2 SYDVKM. The CDR3 runs 17 residues. V was clipped by 2 bases and J by 2 bases, with 19 bases between them. This chain's CDR3 is CASSLKPRGGLTYEQYF. For the CDR3, the DNA is TGTGCCAGCAGTTTAAAGCCACGTGGGGGACTGACCTACGAGCAGTACTTC.

This sequence joins TRBV12-3 or TRBV12-4 and TRBJ1-3; the D gene is possibly TRBD1 (6 bases). CDR3 length equals 10 residues. V lost 6 bases, J lost 15 bases, and 12 bases lay in between. The CDR3 nucleotides are TGTGCCAGCAGGGGGACATTCCAATATTTT. Translating gives CASRGTFQYF.

The CDR3 protein is CASTPQAGDSGPQHF. The CDR3 bases are TGTGCCAGCACGCCCCAGGCAGGCGATAGTGGGCCCCAGCATTTT. The chain combines TRBV2 with TRBJ1-5; no firm D call. CDR1 is SNHLY and CDR2 is FYNNEI in the germline V gene. This CDR3 comprises 15 residues. Between the trimmed V and J ends, which lost 7 bases and 9 bases, there was a span of 22 bases.